Only a few counts were recorded for the clone carrying this T cell receptor (beta chain). Per germline, CDR1 SGHRS and CDR2 YFSETQ. V was clipped by 5 bases and J by 4 bases; unmatched bases: 9. The CDR3 totals 15 residues. The sample comes from a study of beta chain features in type 1 diabetes. Sequencing targeted expressed TCRB transcripts, as all isolated RNA had been reverse transcribed. The protocol was immunoSEQ multiplex PCR, while the TCRdb copy is restricted to in-frame clones and leaves out a portion. This sample has 200,000 to 300,000 clones, with roughly an eighth found just once. Based on CD45RO/CCR7/CD25/CD127/CD95/CD27, CD4+ regulatory, stem cell-like memory, naive and central memory cells were sorted.

The clonotype comes from a woman between 35 and 50 years old in good health. The chain is built from TRBV5-1 and TRBJ2-1, with TRBD1 matching over 7 bases. The source material was naive CD4+ T cells from blood. CDR3 DNA sequence: TGCGCCAGCAGGTCCCAGGGGGTTTTATACAATGAGCAGTTCTTC. It translates to CASRSQGVLYNEQFF.